These 14 T cell receptor beta chains came from one sample sequenced in a study of metastatic and nonmetastatic thyroid tumors. Each patient came to thyroid surgery without any prior treatment (of any kind). Using MiXCR, TCRdb reanalyzed the PCR reads. Of thousands of clones in the sample, approximately 32% are singletons; the top ten hold 13%. Sequences were obtained from adjacent normal tissue. The receptors were gathered from a female donor with papillary thyroid cancer or a benign thyroid nodule (not recorded which). Some clones in this sample may be carry-over from other donors' samples.

This clone has more than one count but fewer than ten. The chain joins TRBV6-1 to TRBJ2-7, with 7 bases aligning to TRBD2. J was trimmed by 3 bases and V by 6 bases; bases with no gene match: 5. Germline loops: CDR1 MNHNS, CDR2 SASEGT. CDR3 length: 13 residues. The CDR3 is CASSQGLNYEQYF. The CDR3 region has the DNA TGTGCCAGCAGCCAGGGACTAAACTACGAGCAGTACTTC.

V is TRBV28 and J is TRBJ1-3, with D unresolved. Germline loops: CDR1 MDHEN, CDR2 SYDVKM. The CDR3 sequence is 15 residues long. V lost 2 bases and J 5 bases, leaving 13 bases between the germline ends. The CDR3 DNA sequence: TGTGCCAGCAGTTTAGGGCGGGCTATGAGAAACACCATATATTTT. Amino acids: CASSLGRAMRNTIYF.

The rearrangement joins TRBV11-3 to TRBJ2-1; 7 positions match TRBD2. CDR1 and CDR2 (germline): SGHNT, YENEEA. V shed 8 bases and J 4 bases; nucleotides not matched to a gene: 11. The CDR3 has 15 amino acids. The chain's CDR3 is CASGPGLPIYNEQFF. CDR3 DNA: TGTGCCAGCGGCCCGGGACTACCTATATACAATGAGCAGTTCTTC.

A few counts support this clone. The rearrangement uses TRBV6-1 and TRBJ1-3, with TRBD1 matching over 8 bases. CDR1 is MNHNS, CDR2 SASEGT, per germline. V trimming: 2 bases; J trimming: 5 bases; junction bases outside the gene matches: 8. The CDR3 is 16 residues long. The CDR3 protein is CASSEIRDRIRNTIYF. In DNA, the CDR3 is TGTGCCAGCAGTGAAATAAGGGACAGGATTAGAAACACCATATATTTT.

CDR3 nucleotides: TGTGCCAGCAGCCTAGGGACATCCCTTAGCACAGATACGCAGTATTTT. Translation gives CASSLGTSLSTDTQYF. V is TRBV7-8 and J is TRBJ2-3; D may be TRBD1 (6 bases). This CDR3 is built from 16 residues. Germline V gives CDR1 SGHVS, CDR2 FQNEAQ. With 5 bases removed from V and 0 bases from J, the gap between germline ends came to 15 bases. Complete variable domain (other parts from reference TRBV7-8 and TRBJ2-3): GAGVSQSPRYKVAKRGQDVALRCDPISGHVSLFWYQQALGQGPEFLTYFQNEAQLDKSGLPSDRFFAERPEGSVSTLKIQRTQQEDSAVYLCASSLGTSLSTDTQYFGPGTRLTVL.

A remark on this clone: One junction end disagrees with the germline gene, perhaps due to a read error. The chain has TRBV28 and TRBJ2-7; 7 positions agree with TRBD1. The CDR3 is 15 residues long. Germline CDR1 reads MDHEN; CDR2 reads SYDVKM. The CDR3 region has the DNA TGTGCCAGCAGTGCACCCTGGACAGGTCCTGACGAGCGGTACTTC. It yields the protein CASSAPWTGPDERYF.

This clone was seen at least ten times. V is TRBV4-2 and J is TRBJ2-3; D gene ambiguous. V was cut by 1 base and J by 6 bases, with 17 bases left in between. The CDR3 is made up of 16 amino acids. Germline V gene data show CDR1 as LGHNA and CDR2 as YNFKEQ. DNA of the CDR3: TGTGCCAGCAGCCAAGGGCTGGGCCAGGCCGCCGATACGCAGTATTTT. This codes for CASSQGLGQAADTQYF.

This rearrangement joins TRBV9 to TRBJ2-1; 13 bases align to TRBD2. Per the germline V gene, CDR1 is SGDLS and CDR2 is YYNGEE. The CDR3 spans 19 residues. Trimming at V came to 0 bases and at J to 7 bases, leaving 13 bases not matched to a gene. CDR3 region: CASSVDGLAGVPTENEQFF. CDR3 DNA: TGTGCCAGCAGCGTAGACGGACTAGCGGGAGTCCCCACAGAAAATGAGCAGTTCTTC.

CDR3 amino acids: CASSGGVAGGYTF. CDR3 in DNA: TGTGCCAGCAGTGGAGGGGTCGCAGGTGGCTACACCTTC. The chain has TRBV27 and TRBJ1-2; the D gene is possibly TRBD1 (5 bases). The CDR3 loop spans 13 amino acids. The germline V and J ends were trimmed by 5 bases and 7 bases, with 14 bases remaining between them. Germline V gives CDR1 MNHEY, CDR2 SMNVEV (reference sequence).

The V call is TRBV7-9, the J call TRBJ1-2, with TRBD1 identical over 8 bases. The CDR3 covers 15 residues. CDR1 and CDR2 from the germline V gene are SEHNR and FQNEAQ (reference sequence). Trimming took 5 bases from V and 6 from J; bases not matched to a gene: 11. The chain's CDR3 is CASSIVTGAKDGYTF. In nucleotides, the CDR3 is TGTGCCAGCAGCATCGTGACAGGGGCGAAGGATGGCTACACCTTC.

This chain connects TRBV20-1 to TRBJ2-7; D tentatively fits TRBD1 or TRBD2 (5 bases each). The V end was cut by 0 bases, the J end by 3 bases, with 12 bases between. The CDR3 totals 14 residues. Germline-derived CDR1 and CDR2 are DFQATT and SNEGSKA (reference sequence). CDR3 region: CSARDRDLGYEQYF. DNA for the CDR3: TGCAGTGCTAGAGATCGGGACCTCGGCTACGAGCAGTACTTC.

This clone occurred a few times. This rearrangement joins TRBV2 to TRBJ2-5; D is perhaps TRBD2 (6 bases). CDR1 and CDR2 from the germline V gene are SNHLY and FYNNEI. V dropped 7 bases and J dropped 5 bases, with 11 bases sitting between them. CDR3 size: 12 residues. CDR3 amino acids: CASTAGWETQYF. DNA for the CDR3: TGTGCCAGCACCGCGGGGTGGGAGACCCAGTACTTC.

V gene TRBV2 combines with J gene TRBJ1-4; D might be TRBD1 (5 bases). In germline, CDR1 is SNHLY, CDR2 FYNNEI. V was cut by 5 bases and J by 3 bases, with 10 bases left in between. The CDR3 is made up of 14 amino acids. DNA for the CDR3: TGTGCCAGCAGTAGAGGAGGGGCTAATGAAAAACTGTTTTTT. It encodes CASSRGGANEKLFF.

A few counts support this clone. The V call is TRBV20-1, the J call TRBJ2-7; 8 nucleotides align to TRBD2. Germline values: CDR1 DFQATT, CDR2 SNEGSKA (reference sequence). Trimming removed 4 bases from V and 4 bases from J; junction bases left unmatched: 6. The CDR3 covers 13 residues. DNA for the CDR3: TGCAGTGCTATGAGCGGGAGTAGTTACGAGCAGTACTTC. Protein sequence: CSAMSGSSYEQYF.